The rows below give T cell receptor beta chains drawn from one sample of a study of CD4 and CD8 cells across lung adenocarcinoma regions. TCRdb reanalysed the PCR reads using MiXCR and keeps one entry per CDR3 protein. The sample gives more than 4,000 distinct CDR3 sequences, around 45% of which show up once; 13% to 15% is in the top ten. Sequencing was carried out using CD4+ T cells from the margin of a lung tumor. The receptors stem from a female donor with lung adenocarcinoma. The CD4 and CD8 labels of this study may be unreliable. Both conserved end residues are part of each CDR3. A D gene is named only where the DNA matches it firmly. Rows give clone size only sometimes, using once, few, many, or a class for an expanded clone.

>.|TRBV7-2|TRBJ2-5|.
TGTGCCAGCAGCCGCAGACAAGAGACCCAGTACTTC
CASSRRQETQYF
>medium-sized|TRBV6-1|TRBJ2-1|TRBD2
TGTGCCAGCAGCCACCCGGGGCTAGCGGGAGTCGAAAATGAGCAGTTCTTC
CASSHPGLAGVENEQFF
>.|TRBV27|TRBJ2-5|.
TGTGCCAGCAGTGGTGCTGCGGGGACCCAGTACTTC
CASSGAAGTQYF
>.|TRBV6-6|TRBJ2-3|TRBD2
TGTGCCAGCAGATTCTCCGGGACTAGCGGCAATGAGCAGTTCTTT
CASRFSGTSGNEQFF
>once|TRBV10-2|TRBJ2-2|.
TGTGGCCTCCAGGCTGTGAGCACCGGTGCGCAGTTTTTT
CGLQAVSTGAQFF
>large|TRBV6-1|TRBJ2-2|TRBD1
TGTGCCAGCAGTGCACCGGGACAGTCGAACACCGGGGAGCTGTTTTTT
CASSAPGQSNTGELFF
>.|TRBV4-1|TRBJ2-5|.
TGCGCCAGCAGCCAGGGGCTGGGGGGTAGCGATGGAGAGACCCAGTACTTT
CASSQGLGGSDGETQYF
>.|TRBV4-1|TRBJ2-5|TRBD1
TGCGCCAGCAGCCAAGCATTAGGACAGGGTGTCGAGACCCAGTACTTC
CASSQALGQGVETQYF
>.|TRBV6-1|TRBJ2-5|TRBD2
TGTGCCAGCAGGGCCGGGACTAGCGTAGAGACCCAGTACTTC
CASRAGTSVETQYF
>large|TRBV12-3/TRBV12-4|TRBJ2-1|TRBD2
TGTGCCATCCAGCTAGCGGGCGCCTACAATGAGCAGTTCTTC
CAIQLAGAYNEQFF
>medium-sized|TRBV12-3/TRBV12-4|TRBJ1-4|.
TGTGCCAGCAGTTTAGGGAACAGCAATGAAAAACTGTTTTTT
CASSLGNSNEKLFF
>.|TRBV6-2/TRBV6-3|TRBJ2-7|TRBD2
TGTGCCAGCAGTCGACTAGCGGGAGCTTACGAGCAGTACTTC
CASSRLAGAYEQYF
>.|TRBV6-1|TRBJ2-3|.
TGTGGCAGCTTGGGGAGGAGTGCCACAGACATGCAGTATTTC
CGSLGRSATDMQYF
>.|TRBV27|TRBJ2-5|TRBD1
TGTGCCAGCAGGGTGACAGGGGTGAAGACCCAGTACTTC
CASRVTGVKTQYF
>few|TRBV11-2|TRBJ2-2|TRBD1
TGTGCCAGCAGCTTAGCACAGGGGACAGAGACCGGGGAGCTGTTTTTT
CASSLAQGTETGELFF
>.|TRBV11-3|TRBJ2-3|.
TGTGCCAGCCGCGACCCAGATACGCAGTACTTT
CASRDPDTQYF
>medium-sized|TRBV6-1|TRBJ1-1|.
TGTGCCAGCAGGGGACCCCTGGGAAACACTGAAGCTTTCTTT
CASRGPLGNTEAFF
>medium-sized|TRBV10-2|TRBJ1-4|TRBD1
TGCGCCAGCAGTACAAGGGGGCTAACTAATGAAAAACTGTTTTTT
CASSTRGLTNEKLFF
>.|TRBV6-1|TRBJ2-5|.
TGTGCCAGCAGTGAAGCTGACAGATACCAAGAGACCCAGTACTTC
CASSEADRYQETQYF
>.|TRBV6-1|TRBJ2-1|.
TGTGCCAGCAGTGAAGCGGAAAGGGAGAGGACGGGGGAGCAGTTTTTC
CASSEAERERTGEQFF
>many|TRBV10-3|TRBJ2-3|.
TGTGCCATCAGTGAGTCGGCTAGCTCGGAAAGCACAGATACGCAGTATTTT
CAISESASSESTDTQYF
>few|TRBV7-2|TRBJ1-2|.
TGTGCCAGCAGCCCTGTTTCGGACTATGGCTACACCTTC
CASSPVSDYGYTF
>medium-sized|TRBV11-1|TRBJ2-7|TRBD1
TGTGCCAGCAGCTTATGGGGACAGGGGGGCGAGCAGTACTTC
CASSLWGQGGEQYF
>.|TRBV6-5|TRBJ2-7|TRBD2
TGTGCCAGCAGTTCTAGCGGGGGCTACAATGAGCAGTACTTC
CASSSSGGYNEQYF
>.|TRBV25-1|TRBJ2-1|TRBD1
TGTGCCAGCAGTGAAGACCGTGGACAGGGACGGTACAATGAGCAGTTCTTC
CASSEDRGQGRYNEQFF
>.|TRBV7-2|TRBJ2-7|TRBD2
TGTGCCAGCAGCTTTGGACTAGCGGGAGCTGGGGAGCAGTACTTC
CASSFGLAGAGEQYF